This T cell receptor (beta chain) originates from a study of cytomegalovirus exposure and HLA in healthy donors. Study-wide background: Samples from HLA-typed donors yielded 65 million to 85 million unique TCRs in an early data release.

With 1 base removed from V and 3 bases from J, the gap between germline ends came to 4 bases. This CDR3 has 11 residues. Germline CDR1 reads DFQATT; CDR2 reads SNEGSKA (reference sequence). It was with 60 Vbeta and 13 Jbeta primers that the PCR ran. Libraries were prepared by immunoSEQ multiplex PCR; TCRdb keeps only in-frame clonotypes and omits some of them. Among over 110,000 clones listed, 78% were seen once. This clonotype was obtained from a woman in her thirties or forties in good health and CMV-seropositive. Material: PBMCs. The rearrangement joins TRBV20-1 to TRBJ2-7; no clear D. The chain's CDR3 is CSARGDYEQYF. Written as DNA, the CDR3 is TGCAGTGCTAGAGGCGACTACGAGCAGTACTTC.